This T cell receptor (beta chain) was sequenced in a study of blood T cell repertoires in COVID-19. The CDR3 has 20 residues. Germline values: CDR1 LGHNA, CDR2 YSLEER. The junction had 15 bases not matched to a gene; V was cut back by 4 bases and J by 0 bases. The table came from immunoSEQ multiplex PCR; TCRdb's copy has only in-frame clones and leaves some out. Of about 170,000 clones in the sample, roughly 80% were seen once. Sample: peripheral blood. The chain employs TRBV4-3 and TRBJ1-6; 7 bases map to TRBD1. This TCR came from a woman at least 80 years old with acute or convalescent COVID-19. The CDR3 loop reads CASSRTMGQSRGSYNSPLHF. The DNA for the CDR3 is TGCGCCAGCAGCCGGACAATGGGACAGTCCCGGGGCTCCTATAATTCACCCCTCCACTTT.